This T cell receptor beta chain stems from a study of OX40 agonist ivuxolimab in advanced cancers. Overall study: Ivuxolimab, which is an agonistic anti-OX40 (CD134) antibody, was administered to the patients. Patients were roughly 81% male with ages roughly 20 to 85, mean 60. Three patients got partial responses; one had hepatocellular carcinoma and two had cutaneous melanoma. Study-level results: At doses 0.1 to 3.0 mg/kg, CD4+ and CD8+ clones expanded.

Of note for this clone: Antigen specificity is unknown.

Data came from immunoSEQ multiplex PCR; TCRdb stores just in-frame clones and leaves some out. The profile shows tens of thousands of clones, about 90% of them singletons. Germline-derived CDR1 and CDR2 are KGHSH and LQKENI. The CDR3 has 15 amino acids. The V end was cut by 6 bases, the J end by 5 bases, with 14 bases between. The sequencing used CD4+ or CD8+ T cells sorted from blood, collected in a trial of the OX40 agonist ivuxolimab. The sequence was collected from an adult with an advanced solid tumor such as melanoma, head and neck, liver or kidney cancer. The chain combines TRBV18 with TRBJ1-6; no clear D. The CDR3 DNA sequence: TGTGCCAGCTCCACTAGAGGGATAAATAATTCACCCCTCCACTTT. It translates to CASSTRGINNSPLHF.